These T cell receptor beta chains were read from a single sample in a study of blood T cell repertoires in COVID-19. TCRdb's copy holds only in-frame clones and misses some; the assay was immunoSEQ multiplex PCR. The sample lists a few hundred thousand clones, about 88% seen once, with under 1.2% in the top ten. Sample: PBMCs or T cells enriched from blood (not recorded which). The receptors originated from a woman aged 25-40 years who had been exposed to COVID-19. CDR3s include the opening cysteine and the closing phenylalanine or tryptophan. Clone size appears in some rows only: once, few, many, or a class for an expanded clone.

NA	TRBJ1-2	TRBV25-1	CASSELYGYTF
NA	TRBJ1-1	TRBV6-5	CASIRGGPGEAFF
NA	TRBJ1-1	TRBV11-3	CASSRYSEAFF
NA	TRBJ1-5	TRBV20-1	CSASRAGSNQPQHF
NA	TRBJ2-7	TRBV21-1	CASSKVAHEQYF
NA	TRBJ2-1	TRBV24-1	CATSETDREVQFF
NA	TRBJ2-7	TRBV27	CASSFSRGSYEQYF
few	TRBJ1-3	TRBV7-3	CASSPLGGSGNTIYF
NA	TRBJ2-1	TRBV6-6	CASSYSISGGYNEQFF
NA	TRBJ1-2	TRBV7-9	CASSGTGVYGYTF
few	TRBJ2-7	TRBV27	CASSFTPGTGYEQYF
NA	TRBJ1-5	TRBV7-2	CASSLVTGYNQPQHF
NA	TRBJ2-1	TRBV27	CASSLSMRGSYNEQFF
NA	TRBJ2-1	TRBV19	CASSARTSGIGQFF
NA	TRBJ2-2	TRBV4-2	CASSQGPFGGDTGELFF
NA	TRBJ2-5	TRBV7-6	CASSLSASGSGETQYF
NA	TRBJ2-7	TRBV7-9	CASSPPGTSGSRYF
NA	TRBJ2-1	TRBV11-2	CASSARTSGTNNEQFF
once	TRBJ2-5	TRBV9	CASSVGGQGNQETQYF
NA	TRBJ1-4	TRBV30	CAWSVLTLNEKLFF
NA	TRBJ2-2	TRBV7-3	CASSFRGYTGELFF
few	TRBJ2-3	TRBV27	CASSSSGVYTDTQYF
NA	TRBJ1-1	TRBV7-9	CASSLAFTGHTEAFF
NA	TRBJ2-1	TRBV15	CATSRPSGSPYNEQFF
NA	TRBJ1-1	TRBV3-1/TRBV3-2	CASSRQGDTEAFF
NA	TRBJ1-1	TRBV6-5	CASGPRDKTTEAFF
once	TRBJ1-2	TRBV5-3	CARSLAGVRYGYTF
NA	TRBJ2-1	TRBV19	CASSTHLAGVTNEQFF
NA	TRBJ2-2	TRBV6-4	CASSDKGLARTGELFF
NA	TRBJ2-5	TRBV4-2	CASSQEASGSGETQYF
NA	TRBJ2-5	TRBV25-1	CASSASLAGGQETQYF
NA	TRBJ1-3	TRBV9	CASSVLGNTIYF
NA	TRBJ2-1	TRBV6-5	CASSTGGEQFF
NA	TRBJ2-7	TRBV10-3	CAISEPGGATFEQYF
NA	TRBJ2-1	TRBV11-2	CASSLHARGNDEQFF
once	TRBJ2-7	TRBV7-8	CASSPNHTYEQYF
NA	TRBJ2-1	TRBV11-2	CASSRDRGRDEQFF
NA	TRBJ2-7	TRBV11-3	CASSPGLAGLRPYEQYF
NA	TRBJ2-3	TRBV28	CASSLFPRTLGPDTQYF
NA	TRBJ2-7	TRBV10-1	CASSERTSPYEQYF
NA	TRBJ1-2	TRBV7-9	CASSPVDYGYTF
NA	TRBJ2-7	TRBV27	CASSVSGPYEQYF
NA	TRBJ1-5	TRBV6-6	CASSRGEGFSNQPQHF
NA	TRBJ1-1	TRBV7-9	CASSPLDRGLTEAFF
NA	TRBJ1-2	TRBV18	CASSPNPSRAGDTF
NA	TRBJ1-2	TRBV28	CASSLSPTTGWGYTF
NA	TRBJ2-3	TRBV6-5	CASSYSISGSADTQYF
NA	TRBJ2-1	TRBV7-9	CASRTGETTNEQFF
NA	TRBJ2-7	TRBV14	CASSQRGGGPPEQYF
NA	TRBJ2-1	TRBV19	CASRGLAGGPEGYNEQFF
NA	TRBJ1-5	TRBV6-6	CASRAFMAQHF
NA	TRBJ1-3	TRBV27	CASGQGLSGNTIYF
NA	TRBJ1-2	TRBV3-1/TRBV3-2	CASSQSSYGYTF